This TCR beta chain was recovered during a study of patients and donors after allogeneic stem cell transplantation. Germline V gives CDR1 SGDLS, CDR2 YYNGEE. V lost 4 bases to trimming and J lost 5 bases; unmatched junction nucleotides: 12. The CDR3 is 17 residues long. TCRdb reprocessed the RT-PCR reads with MiXCR, giving one entry per CDR3 protein. The sample contains around 27,000 distinct CDR3 sequences, 7% to 8.5% of which appear only once. The source is a human donor who was either an allogeneic HSCT recipient or a stem cell or donor lymphocyte infusion donor (not recorded which). It is not recorded whose cells these are; they may come from a transplant donor. This sequence joins TRBV9 and TRBJ2-7; 13 bases are a match to TRBD2. Material for sequencing was blood, either unsorted or a sorted T cell fraction (not recorded which). CDR3 in DNA: TGTGCCAGCAGCTCCCCACCGGGACTAGCGGGGATCGACGAGCAGTACTTC. Translating gives CASSSPPGLAGIDEQYF. Filled out from reference TRBV9 and TRBJ2-7, the complete variable domain reads DSGVTQTPKHLITATGQRVTLRCSPRSGDLSVYWYQQSLDQGLQFLIQYYNGEERAKGNILERFSAQQFPDLHSELNLSSLELGDSALYFCASSSPPGLAGIDEQYFGPGTRLTVT.